The 15 T cell receptor beta chains reported below all come from one sample, sequenced in a study of shared T cell receptors in the human thymus. Data came from immunoSEQ multiplex PCR; TCRdb stores just in-frame clones and leaves some out. The data hold 650,000 to 950,000 clones, with 80% to 90% observed a single time. This same sample was also taken into another study, of human thymus T cells.

Material: thymocytes. Source of these receptors: a girl under three years old with a congenital heart defect.

This clone has a single count. The chain has TRBV7-8 and TRBJ2-3, with 11 bases fitting TRBD2. Germline V gene lookup returns CDR1 SGHVS and CDR2 FQNEAQ. Unmatched junction bases numbered 8, after V lost 3 bases and J lost 3 bases. The CDR3 spans 17 residues. The CDR3: CASSLPTSGVKTDTQYF. CDR3 bases: TGTGCCAGCAGCTTGCCGACTAGCGGGGTTAAGACAGATACGCAGTATTTT.

This sequence joins TRBV27 and TRBJ1-6, with TRBD1 matching over 7 bases. CDR3 size: 14 residues. With 6 bases clipped from V and 8 bases from J, the junction kept 7 bases outside the gene matches. Germline V gene sequence: CDR1 MNHEY, CDR2 SMNVEV (reference sequence). The DNA of the CDR3 is TGTGCCAGCAGCAACAGGGGAAATTATTCACCCCTCCACTTT. Its protein is CASSNRGNYSPLHF.

The chain links TRBV7-9 to TRBJ2-7; D ambiguous. In germline, CDR1 is SEHNR, CDR2 FQNEAQ (reference sequence). CDR3 length: 11 residues. Trimming took 1 base from V and 6 from J, leaving 4 bases between them. CDR3 nucleotides: TGTGCCAGCAGCTTAGTTAGCGAGCAGTACTTC. This encodes CASSLVSEQYF.

This chain joins TRBV28 and TRBJ2-1; possibly TRBD1 for D (6 bases). The CDR3 covers 14 residues. The germline V and J ends were trimmed by 4 bases and 4 bases, with 11 bases remaining between them. The germline gives CDR1 MDHEN, CDR2 SYDVKM. CDR3: CASSSRQEYNEQFF. CDR3 DNA: TGTGCCAGCAGTTCCCGACAGGAGTACAATGAGCAGTTCTTC. Based on the CDR3 plus reference TRBV28 and TRBJ2-1, the full variable domain is DVKVTQSSRYLVKRTGEKVFLECVQDMDHENMFWYRQDPGLGLRLIYFSYDVKMKEKGDIPEGYSVSREKKERFSLILESASTNQTSMYLCASSSRQEYNEQFFGPGTRLTVL.

This clone has a handful of counts. This chain links TRBV27 with TRBJ2-1; 15 bases are a match to TRBD2. The junction had 8 bases not matched to a gene; V was cut back by 5 bases and J by 3 bases. The CDR3 covers 18 residues. The germline CDR1 and CDR2 sequences are MNHEY and SMNVEV (reference sequence). The CDR3 DNA sequence: TGTGCCAGCAGTCCTAGGACTAGCGGGGGGGCCTACTACAATGAGCAGTTCTTC. Residues: CASSPRTSGGAYYNEQFF.

This clone was seen a handful of times. The chain couples TRBV4-1 to TRBJ2-7, with D perhaps matching TRBD2 (5 bases). Germline V gene data show CDR1 as MGHRA and CDR2 as YSYEKL. V was shortened by 4 bases and J by 3 bases, with 10 bases between the two germline ends. There are 13 residues in the CDR3. The CDR3 sequence: CASSPAVGYEQYF. In DNA, the CDR3 is TGCGCCAGCAGCCCAGCGGTAGGCTACGAGCAGTACTTC.

V and J are TRBV13 and TRBJ1-2; D not certain. Germline CDR1 PRHDT, CDR2 FYEKMQ (reference sequence). This CDR3 comprises 13 residues. Trimming removed 7 bases from V and 8 bases from J, with 17 bases in between. CDR3 nucleotides: TGTGCCAGCACCGAAATCGGAGGAGAGGGCTACACCTTC. Translating gives CASTEIGGEGYTF.

The chain combines TRBV11-2 with TRBJ1-6; D possibly corresponds to TRBD1 (6 bases). Trimming took off 4 bases at V and 9 bases at J, with 16 bases between the two ends. CDR3 length: 15 residues. Germline CDR1 reads SGHAT; CDR2 reads FQNNGV. The CDR3 sequence: CASSSTEGVASPLHF. Written as DNA, the CDR3 is TGTGCCAGCAGCTCGACTGAGGGGGTAGCTTCACCCCTCCACTTT.

This clone came up once. The V and J genes are TRBV19 and TRBJ1-2; 9 positions agree with TRBD1. After removal of 3 bases from V and 5 bases from J, the junction contained 4 bases not matched to a gene. Germline V gene lookup returns CDR1 LNHDA and CDR2 SQIVND (reference sequence). The CDR3 is made up of 14 amino acids. The CDR3 coding sequence is TGTGCCAGTAGTATCCACAGGGGGCCTTATGGCTACACCTTC. Encoded protein: CASSIHRGPYGYTF.

The chain has TRBV6-1 and TRBJ1-5; no clear D gene. The CDR3 is 20 residues long. Trimming cost V 2 bases and J 0 bases, with 23 bases left between them. In germline, CDR1 is MNHNS, CDR2 SASEGT. CDR3 region: CASSEKEGPRLCYSNQPQHF. In nucleotides, the CDR3 is TGTGCCAGCAGTGAAAAAGAGGGTCCCCGGTTATGCTATAGCAATCAGCCCCAGCATTTT.

The chain uses TRBV7-2 and TRBJ1-2; TRBD1 might be the D (5 bases). Germline CDR1 reads SGHTA; CDR2 reads FQGNSA. This CDR3 contains 14 residues. The ends were cut back, 2 bases at V and 7 bases at J, with 14 bases in the middle. CDR3 in DNA: TGTGCCAGCAGCTTATTGCCAGGGCTTTGTGGCTACACCTTC. Residues: CASSLLPGLCGYTF.

The chain joins TRBV6-6 to TRBJ1-6; D may be TRBD1 (6 bases). V was cut by 4 bases and J by 9 bases, with 13 bases left in between. This CDR3 contains 14 residues. From germline, CDR1 is MNHNY and CDR2 SVGAGI (reference sequence). This CDR3 reads CASSSAGAGSPLHF. CDR3 DNA sequence: TGTGCCAGCAGTTCGGCAGGGGCTGGTTCACCCCTCCACTTT.

This clone has more than one count but fewer than ten. The CDR3 loop reads CASGLVITKHRNYGYTF. The DNA for the CDR3 is TGTGCTAGTGGTTTGGTAATAACCAAGCATCGGAACTATGGCTACACCTTC. The chain combines TRBV12-5 with TRBJ1-2; D unresolved. This CDR3 region has 17 residues. The germline V gene encodes CDR1 LGHNT and CDR2 FRNRAP. Trimming took 0 bases from V and 2 from J, leaving 16 bases between them.

This clone occurred once. The rearrangement joins TRBV15 to TRBJ2-1, with TRBD2 matching 7 bases. This CDR3 comprises 14 residues. Losses at the gene ends were 3 bases for V and 6 bases for J; bases not matched to a gene: 5. The germline V gene encodes CDR1 LNHNV and CDR2 YYDKDF (reference sequence). The CDR3: CATSSRVAGNEQFF. The CDR3, as DNA: TGTGCCACCAGCAGCAGGGTAGCGGGCAATGAGCAGTTCTTC.

The chain combines TRBV5-1 with TRBJ2-5, with 8 bases aligning to TRBD1. The CDR3 extends over 15 amino acids. Germline V gives CDR1 SGHRS, CDR2 YFSETQ. V was clipped by 5 bases and J by 4 bases; unmatched bases: 10. The CDR3 sequence is CASRPAGGARETQYF. CDR3 nucleotide sequence: TGCGCCAGCAGACCTGCAGGGGGCGCTCGAGAGACCCAGTACTTC.